The source of this T cell receptor (beta chain) is a study of blood T cell repertoires in COVID-19. Study-level information: The origin of the acute and convalescent COVID-19 samples was the United States, Italy and Spain. Sources were T cells, B-cell-depleted T cells, or PBMCs; the material itself was cDNA or gDNA.

Seattle patients were enrolled while actively infected and followed longitudinally. Authors' processing steps: How many nucleated cells were present was estimated from reference gene primer amplification. Sequencing used immunoSEQ multiplex PCR; TCRdb keeps in-frame clones, though not all of them. That table furnishes V, J and clone size, whereas the DNA furnished D and trimming. The sample comprises about 130,000 clones, 81% of which are singletons, and 15% to 20% rests with the top ten. The CDR3 runs 11 residues. Germline lookup yields CDR1 MDHEN and CDR2 SYDVKM. This clone was counted only a few times.

The chain uses TRBV28 and TRBJ2-3, with 7 bases lining up with TRBD2. This receptor was identified in a man aged 25-45 years with COVID-19, enrolled during active disease. Specimen: peripheral blood. In nucleotides, the CDR3 is TGTGCGACAGCAGGACGCGGGGGACAGTATTTT. It specifies CATAGRGGQYF.